The 20 T cell receptor beta chains in this list originate from one sample, sequenced in a study of T cells in women clearing cervical HPV infection. Assay used: immunoSEQ multiplex PCR; TCRdb lists only in-frame clones, some missing. The listing contains about 33,000 clones. The sample taken for sequencing was blood buffy coat. The receptors stem from a woman aged 18 to 75 with a cervical HPV16 infection that either progressed to CIN3+ or cleared (not recorded which).

As to this clone: With the read ending 3 residues before the CDR3 end, the germline J gene is used to fill in that end. The V gene is TRBV7-6, the J gene TRBJ2-5; no clear D. The CDR3 consists of 12 residues. The germline CDR1 and CDR2 sequences are SGHVS and FNYEAQ. Trimming took 2 bases from V and 4 from J, leaving 5 bases between them. The part of the CDR3 DNA that was read is TGTGCCAGCAGCTTATCCGGAGAGACC. Translation gives CASSLSGET. The entire CDR3 protein reads CASSLSGETQYF.

On this clone: From the germline J gene comes the end of the CDR3, since the read stops 3 residues before it. The gene calls are TRBV19 and TRBJ2-3, with a weak D call TRBD2 (6 bases). This CDR3 has 19 amino acids. Per the germline V gene, CDR1 is LNHDA and CDR2 is SQIVND (reference sequence). The sequenced CDR3 bases are TGTGCCAGTAGTACCTTCGGGGGTGTACGGCCGGATAGCAATCAGCCG. Protein sequence: CASSTFGGVRPDSNQP. The full-length CDR3 reads as CASSTFGGVRPDSNQPQYF.

CDR3 loop: CASSSRDSPNTEAFF. The part of the CDR3 DNA that was read is TGCGCCAGCAGCTCGCGGGACAGTCCGAACACTGAA. This chain uses TRBV5-1 with TRBJ1-1; 7 bases agree with TRBD1. The read ends 3 residues before the CDR3 terminus; that terminus is restored from the germline J gene. This CDR3 region has 15 residues. J was trimmed by 1 base and V by 3 bases; bases with no gene match: 6. Looked up from germline, CDR1 is SGHRS and CDR2 is YFSETQ.

On this clone itself: The CDR3 extends 3 residues past the end of the read, so its final part is completed from the germline J gene. The genes are TRBV7-9 and TRBJ2-2; 7 bases match TRBD2. Germline V gene sequence: CDR1 SEHNR, CDR2 FQNEAQ (reference sequence). This CDR3 region has 15 residues. This chain's CDR3 is CASSLMTGTNEKLFF. The part of the CDR3 DNA that was read is TGTGCCAGCAGCTTAATGACGGGGACTAATGAAAAG.

The sequenced part of the CDR3 DNA is TGTGCCAGCAGCTTAGAACAGAACACTGAA. Its translation: CASSLEQNTE. The complete CDR3 sequence is CASSLEQNTEAFF. This sequence joins TRBV7-6 and TRBJ1-1, with D unclear. Coverage ceases 3 residues before the CDR3 finishes, and the germline J gene fills in the end. CDR1 is SGHVS and CDR2 is FNYEAQ in the germline V gene. This CDR3 has 13 residues. V was trimmed by 1 base and J by 1 base, leaving 4 bases between them.

Comments on this clone: Coverage ceases 3 residues before the CDR3 finishes, and the germline J gene fills in the end. The chain has TRBV4-2 and TRBJ2-5; a weak D match, TRBD1 (5 bases). This CDR3 spans 15 amino acids. Germline CDR1 LGHNA, CDR2 YNFKEQ. V was pared by 3 bases and J by 0 bases, with 11 bases between. The CDR3 sequence is CASSQAEGDQETQYF. CDR3 DNA, as far as it was read: TGTGCCAGCAGCCAGGCAGAAGGGGACCAAGAGACC.

Its frequency marks this clone as medium-sized. The read ends 3 residues before the CDR3 terminus; that terminus is restored from the germline J gene. This chain connects TRBV14 to TRBJ2-5, with D possibly TRBD1 on 6 matching bases. The V gene's germline CDR1 is SGHDN and CDR2 FVKESK. Trimming cost V 1 base and J 1 base, with 13 bases left between them. This CDR3 comprises 16 residues. The CDR3 DNA, read in part, is TGTGCCAGCAGCCAAGGGGACACCAATTTCCAAGAGACC. Amino acids: CASSQGDTNFQET. The entire CDR3 sequence reads CASSQGDTNFQETQYF. Full variable domain (remainder filled in from reference TRBV14 and TRBJ2-5): EAGVTQFPSHSVIEKGQTVTLRCDPISGHDNLYWYRRVMGKEIKFLLHFVKESKQDESGMPNNRFLAERTGGTYSTLKVQPAELEDSGVYFCASSQGDTNFQETQYFGPGTRLLVL.

Notes on this clone: The read comes to an end 3 residues before the CDR3 does, leaving the germline J gene to fill in the end. The chain has TRBV5-5 and TRBJ1-2; tentatively, D is TRBD1 (6 bases). CDR3 length: 13 amino acids. Germline values: CDR1 SGHKS, CDR2 YYEKEE (reference sequence). Trimming took 0 bases from V and 4 from J, leaving 7 bases between them. Incomplete CDR3 DNA: TGTGCCAGCAGCTTGGGGGGGCCCTATGGC. The encoded protein is CASSLGGPYG. The whole CDR3 sequence reads CASSLGGPYGYTF.

Concerning this clone itself: The read ends 3 residues shy of where the CDR3 ends; the end is completed using the germline J gene. The chain links TRBV5-1 to TRBJ2-3; TRBD1 is a possible D gene (6 bases). CDR3 length: 15 amino acids. Trimming shortened V by 4 bases and J by 4 bases, and 16 bases separated the two germline ends. Germline V lookup: CDR1 SGHRS, CDR2 YFSETQ. CDR3 bases read: TGCGCCAGCAGCGCAGGACAGTTAGCCCCAGATACG. Residues: CASSAGQLAPDT. From start to end, the CDR3 is CASSAGQLAPDTQYF.

As regards this clone: The CDR3 end lies 3 residues beyond the end of the read and is filled in from the germline J gene. The rearrangement uses TRBV30 and TRBJ2-1; TRBD1 agrees at 7 bases. V shed 3 bases, J shed 2 bases, and the junction held 16 bases outside the gene matches. Germline V CDR1 and CDR2: GTSNPN, SVGIG (reference sequence). The CDR3 sequence is 18 residues long. The DNA read from the CDR3 is TGTGCCTGGAGGGGACAGCCCAGTGGCTTTGGCCCCTACAATGAG. Its protein product is CAWRGQPSGFGPYNE. The CDR3 reads in full as CAWRGQPSGFGPYNEQFF.

Remarks on this clone: The germline gene is not matched at one end of the junction; a read error may be the cause. Read coverage stops 3 residues before the CDR3 terminus; the germline J gene supplies the remainder. The sample has other DNA sequences that encode this CDR3 too. V and J are TRBV5-1 and TRBJ1-3, with TRBD1 matching over 8 bases. Germline values: CDR1 SGHRS, CDR2 YFSETQ. The CDR3 is 17 residues long. CDR3: CASSLASSGGSGNTIYF. CDR3 DNA (partial): TGCGCCAGCAGCTTGGCCTCCTCAGGGGGCTCTGGAAACACT.

Regarding this clone: The read halts 3 residues ahead of the CDR3 end, with the missing end drawn from the germline J gene. The chain joins TRBV20-1 to TRBJ2-7, with a weak D call TRBD1 (5 bases). V lost 6 bases, J lost 3 bases, and 18 bases lay in between. This CDR3 region has 14 residues. The germline V gene encodes CDR1 DFQATT and CDR2 SNEGSKA (reference sequence). CDR3 residues: CSARRGQTLYEQYF. The CDR3 DNA, read in part, is TGCAGTGCCCGAAGGGGTCAAACCCTCTACGAG.

Worth noting for this clone: The read ends 3 residues before the CDR3 terminus; that terminus is restored from the germline J gene. The chain joins TRBV19 to TRBJ1-2; D gene unclear. The germline V and J ends were trimmed by 3 bases and 2 bases, with 13 bases remaining between them. This CDR3 comprises 15 residues. Germline V gene sequence: CDR1 LNHDA, CDR2 SQIVND (reference sequence). CDR3 DNA (partial): TGTGCCAGTAGTATCGTTTACAGTGAAAACTATGGC. Protein: CASSIVYSENYG. The full CDR3 reads CASSIVYSENYGYTF.

As regards this clone: The CDR3 extends 3 residues past the end of the read, so its final part is completed from the germline J gene. The chain combines TRBV10-3 with TRBJ2-1; 7 bases agree with TRBD1. The CDR3 is 13 residues long. The V and J ends lost 4 bases and 6 bases, in that order; junction bases with no gene match: 3. The germline V gene encodes CDR1 ENHRY and CDR2 SYGVKD. CDR3 region: CAISAPGGNEQFF. The covered CDR3 bases are TGTGCCATCAGTGCTCCAGGGGGCAATGAG.

Of note for this clone: The CDR3 end is not reached by the read, which stops 3 residues before it; the germline J gene fills it in. This CDR3 is also generated by other DNA sequences in the sample. The chain uses TRBV19 and TRBJ2-7; 7 bases align to TRBD2. Germline loops: CDR1 LNHDA, CDR2 SQIVND (reference sequence). V lost 6 bases to trimming and J lost 5 bases; unmatched junction nucleotides: 10. The CDR3 length is 14 residues. This CDR3 reads CASRDRLAGDEQYF. The sequenced part of the CDR3 DNA is TGTGCCAGTAGAGATCGACTCGCGGGGGACGAG.

Of note for this clone: The CDR3 extends 3 residues past the end of the read, so its final part is completed from the germline J gene. The chain combines TRBV20-1 with TRBJ2-1, with D tentatively TRBD1 (5 bases). This CDR3 contains 13 residues. Between the trimmed V and J ends, which lost 5 bases and 6 bases, there was a span of 14 bases. CDR1 is DFQATT, CDR2 SNEGSKA, per germline (reference sequence). The CDR3 sequence is CSALTDTPNEQFF. The covered CDR3 bases are TGCAGTGCTCTCACGGACACCCCCAATGAG.

The part of the CDR3 DNA that was read is TGTGCCAGCAGCCAAAGAGCAAGAGGGCGGAACACCGGGGAG. Translating gives CASSQRARGRNTGE. The whole CDR3 protein is CASSQRARGRNTGELFF. The rearrangement uses TRBV14 and TRBJ2-2, with D tentatively TRBD2 (5 bases). The read halts 3 residues ahead of the CDR3 end, with the missing end drawn from the germline J gene. The germline gives CDR1 SGHDN, CDR2 FVKESK. Trimming cost V 2 bases and J 1 base, with 14 bases left between them. This CDR3 has 17 amino acids.

As for this clone: The sequence runs out 3 residues before the end of the CDR3; the remainder is reconstructed from the germline J gene. The chain joins TRBV29-1 to TRBJ2-1; no clear D gene. This CDR3 contains 13 residues. The V end was cut by 6 bases, the J end by 3 bases, with 12 bases between. The germline V gene encodes CDR1 SQVTM and CDR2 ANQGSEA. The CDR3 loop is CSVQVTNYNEQFF. The sequenced CDR3 bases are TGCAGCGTCCAGGTTACCAACTACAATGAG.

Points on this clone: The sequence runs out 3 residues before the end of the CDR3; the remainder is reconstructed from the germline J gene. The chain uses TRBV18 and TRBJ1-2; TRBD1 might be the D (5 bases). The CDR3 loop spans 15 amino acids. The V gene's germline CDR1 is KGHSH and CDR2 LQKENI. CDR3 bases read: TGTGCCAGCTCACGCAGAGAGGGGTGGGCAGATACC. Its protein product is CASSRREGWADT. In full, the CDR3 reads CASSRREGWADTYTF.

Note on this clone: The observed sequence ends 3 residues before the CDR3 terminus, with the missing tail filled in from the germline J gene. The gene calls are TRBV19 and TRBJ1-4; TRBD1 matches at 7 bases. Germline lookup yields CDR1 LNHDA and CDR2 SQIVND (reference sequence). The CDR3 length is 14 residues. Here the CDR3 reads CATTGEATNSPLFF. The sequenced part of the CDR3 DNA is TGTGCCACCACAGGGGAGGCTACTAATTCACCA.